Each of the 2 T cell receptor gamma chains below was sequenced from the same sample in a study of Vγ9Vδ2 T cells in congenital toxoplasmosis. cDNA was made by template-switch reverse transcription with TRGC- and TRDC-specific primers in one tube. The TRGC primer was designed to bind both TRGC1 and TRGC2 constant genes. TCRdb applied CATT to the reads for clone calling. The repertoire consists of roughly 200 gamma-chain clones, with just over 9% occurring once and the leading ten covering 72%. Input material: gamma-delta T cells from blood. The receptors here all came from a child younger than 10 born to a mother with Toxoplasma gondii infection during pregnancy, either congenitally infected or uninfected (not recorded which).

In its sample, this clone ranks as hyperexpanded (1% or more). The chain couples TRGV9 to TRGJP. V lost 3 bases, J lost 7 bases, and 6 bases stayed unmatched. The CDR3 is 16 amino acids. Germline V CDR1 and CDR2: GITISATS, ISYDGTV (reference sequence). CDR3 DNA sequence: TGTGCCTTGTGGGAGCCCGAGGAGTTGGGCAAAAAAATCAAGGTATTT. Its protein is CALWEPEELGKKIKVF.

Remarks on this clone: TCRdb records a much larger clone's protein for this DNA, with a difference at residue 14 that likely arises from a read error; the protein given is the translation of the DNA. The chain combines TRGV9 with TRGJP. Germline-derived CDR1 and CDR2 are GITISATS and ISYDGTV (reference sequence). The CDR3 length is 16 residues. CDR3 protein: CALWVAQELGKKIRVF. For the CDR3, the DNA is TGTGCCTTGTGGGTAGCACAAGAGTTGGGCAAAAAAATCAGGGTATTT.